The rows below give T cell receptor beta chains drawn from one sample of a study of shared clonotypes between healthy human individuals. Profiling relied on immunoSEQ multiplex PCR, and the TCRdb table lists in-frame clones only, not all of them. The sample yields about 490,000 clones, more than 65% seen once. Sequenced sample: PBMCs. These receptors all come from a woman between 40 and 55 years old in good health. Some clones in this sample may be carry-over from other donors' samples. The CDR3 runs from the conserved cysteine through the conserved F or W. D genes are given only for firm matches. Not every row has a clone size; where given, it reads once, few, many or a size class.

j_gene: TRBJ1-1
d_gene: -
abundance: -
v_gene: TRBV5-1
CDR3nt: TGCGCCAGCAGGTCCACTCTCGTGAACACTGAAGCTTTCTTT
CDR3aa: CASRSTLVNTEAFF

j_gene: TRBJ2-1
d_gene: TRBD2
abundance: -
v_gene: TRBV7-3
CDR3nt: TGTGCCAGCAGCCTTGGACTAGCCCTCCCAAGTGAGCAGTTCTTC
CDR3aa: CASSLGLALPSEQFF

j_gene: TRBJ2-5
d_gene: -
abundance: -
v_gene: TRBV5-1
CDR3nt: TGCGCCAGCAGCTTGGACAATCCTGAGACCCAGTACTTC
CDR3aa: CASSLDNPETQYF

j_gene: TRBJ2-5
d_gene: -
abundance: -
v_gene: TRBV11-2
CDR3nt: TGTGCCAGCAGCCCCAAATCCCTGAGAGGAGAGACCCAGTACTTC
CDR3aa: CASSPKSLRGETQYF

j_gene: TRBJ2-7
d_gene: TRBD1
abundance: -
v_gene: TRBV19
CDR3nt: TGTGCCAGTAGTGAGCAGGGACAGACCTCCTACGAGCAGTACTTC
CDR3aa: CASSEQGQTSYEQYF

j_gene: TRBJ2-3
d_gene: TRBD2
abundance: -
v_gene: TRBV4-1
CDR3nt: TGCGCCAGCAGCCAAGATATGGCTAGCGGAGACACAGATACGCAGTATTTT
CDR3aa: CASSQDMASGDTDTQYF

j_gene: TRBJ2-1
d_gene: TRBD1
abundance: once
v_gene: TRBV11-2
CDR3nt: TGTGCCAGCAGCTCAGGACAGGGACTGGAGCAGTTCTTC
CDR3aa: CASSSGQGLEQFF

j_gene: TRBJ1-1
d_gene: TRBD1
abundance: -
v_gene: TRBV19
CDR3nt: TGTGCCAGTAGTGTGACCGGACAGGTCCCTGAAGCTTTCTTT
CDR3aa: CASSVTGQVPEAFF

j_gene: TRBJ2-7
d_gene: TRBD1
abundance: -
v_gene: TRBV7-2
CDR3nt: TGTGCCAGCAGCCAGCCAAAGGGACAGGGAGGGTCCTACGAGCAGTACTTC
CDR3aa: CASSQPKGQGGSYEQYF

j_gene: TRBJ2-7
d_gene: TRBD2
abundance: -
v_gene: TRBV11-2
CDR3nt: TGTGCCAGCAGCTTAGCGGGAGGGCCTGGAGAGCAGTACTTC
CDR3aa: CASSLAGGPGEQYF

j_gene: TRBJ2-3
d_gene: -
abundance: -
v_gene: TRBV4-1
CDR3nt: TGCGCCAGCAGCCAAGAGAGGCAGAGCTGGGCAGATACGCAGTATTTT
CDR3aa: CASSQERQSWADTQYF

j_gene: TRBJ2-7
d_gene: -
abundance: -
v_gene: TRBV28
CDR3nt: TGTGCCAGCAGTTTAGGGCAGTCCTACGAGCAGTACTTC
CDR3aa: CASSLGQSYEQYF

j_gene: TRBJ2-1
d_gene: TRBD2
abundance: -
v_gene: TRBV4-1
CDR3nt: TGCGCCAGCAGCACAAGACTAGCGGGAGTATTGGGTCAATACAATGAGCAGTTCTTC
CDR3aa: CASSTRLAGVLGQYNEQFF

j_gene: TRBJ2-5
d_gene: -
abundance: -
v_gene: TRBV30
CDR3nt: TGTGCCTGGACTCGAGGGGAGACCCAGTACTTC
CDR3aa: CAWTRGETQYF

j_gene: TRBJ2-3
d_gene: -
abundance: -
v_gene: TRBV29-1
CDR3nt: TGCAGCGAGCAGGAGGGCGGAACAGATACGCAGTATTTT
CDR3aa: CSEQEGGTDTQYF

j_gene: TRBJ2-1
d_gene: -
abundance: -
v_gene: TRBV7-9
CDR3nt: TGTGCCAGCACCTTGGACTCCTACAATGAGCAGTTCTTC
CDR3aa: CASTLDSYNEQFF

j_gene: TRBJ2-7
d_gene: -
abundance: -
v_gene: TRBV9
CDR3nt: TGTGCCAGCAGCGCCCGTTTCGAGCCCTACGAGCAGTACTTC
CDR3aa: CASSARFEPYEQYF

j_gene: TRBJ2-3
d_gene: -
abundance: -
v_gene: TRBV9
CDR3nt: TGTGCCAGCAGCGTAGCTCCCGGGACCTACACAGATACGCAGTATTTT
CDR3aa: CASSVAPGTYTDTQYF

j_gene: TRBJ1-2
d_gene: TRBD1
abundance: -
v_gene: TRBV6-5
CDR3nt: TGTGCCAGCGGCCCAGGGGGCGGTGGCGGGGGCTACACCTTC
CDR3aa: CASGPGGGGGGYTF

j_gene: TRBJ1-1
d_gene: TRBD1
abundance: -
v_gene: TRBV12-5
CDR3nt: TGTGCTAGTGGTTTGGTCCTGGGGACAGGGATACTTGAAGCTTTCTTT
CDR3aa: CASGLVLGTGILEAFF

j_gene: TRBJ1-3
d_gene: -
abundance: once
v_gene: TRBV28
CDR3nt: TGTGCCAGCACCTCCATGGGTTCCCTGTATTTT
CDR3aa: CASTSMGSLYF

j_gene: TRBJ2-7
d_gene: TRBD1
abundance: -
v_gene: TRBV15
CDR3nt: TGTGCCACCAGCAGAGACCAGACAGGGGGCAGAGAGCAGTACTTC
CDR3aa: CATSRDQTGGREQYF

j_gene: TRBJ1-4
d_gene: -
abundance: -
v_gene: TRBV18
CDR3nt: TGTGCCAGCTCACCACCGCAGGGTCGAGAAAAACTGTTTTTT
CDR3aa: CASSPPQGREKLFF

j_gene: TRBJ1-2
d_gene: -
abundance: -
v_gene: TRBV28
CDR3nt: TGTGCCAGCAGTATTGCAGGGGCCTATGGCTACACCTTC
CDR3aa: CASSIAGAYGYTF

j_gene: TRBJ2-7
d_gene: -
abundance: -
v_gene: TRBV19
CDR3nt: TGTGCCAGTAGTAGACTCCTGACGGAACCCTACGAGCAGTACTTC
CDR3aa: CASSRLLTEPYEQYF

j_gene: TRBJ2-1
d_gene: -
abundance: -
v_gene: TRBV29-1
CDR3nt: TGCAGCGTCCGCTCCTACAATGAGCAGTTCTTC
CDR3aa: CSVRSYNEQFF

j_gene: TRBJ2-7
d_gene: -
abundance: many
v_gene: TRBV7-8
CDR3nt: TGTGCCAGCAGCTACTTGGGTAAATACGAGCAGTACTTC
CDR3aa: CASSYLGKYEQYF

j_gene: TRBJ2-1
d_gene: TRBD2
abundance: -
v_gene: TRBV4-1
CDR3nt: TGCGCCAGCAGCCAACCCCGACTAGCGGGGGCGTGGAATGAGCAGTTCTTC
CDR3aa: CASSQPRLAGAWNEQFF

j_gene: TRBJ1-2
d_gene: -
abundance: -
v_gene: TRBV7-8
CDR3nt: TGTGCCAGCAGCTTAGCGTGGTCAGGACTCCGAGCTAACTATGGCTACACCTTC
CDR3aa: CASSLAWSGLRANYGYTF

j_gene: TRBJ1-3
d_gene: -
abundance: -
v_gene: TRBV2
CDR3nt: TGTGCCAGCAGTGAGGTGGGAGCAAACACCATATATTTT
CDR3aa: CASSEVGANTIYF

j_gene: TRBJ2-1
d_gene: TRBD2
abundance: -
v_gene: TRBV11-2
CDR3nt: TGTGCCAGCAGCTTTCACACGGGACTAGCGGACTCCAATGAGCAGTTCTTC
CDR3aa: CASSFHTGLADSNEQFF

j_gene: TRBJ2-1
d_gene: TRBD2
abundance: -
v_gene: TRBV11-2
CDR3nt: TGTGCCAGCAGCTTAGTACGACTAGCGTCCTACAATGAGCAGTTCTTC
CDR3aa: CASSLVRLASYNEQFF

j_gene: TRBJ1-1
d_gene: -
abundance: -
v_gene: TRBV6-1
CDR3nt: TGTGCCAGCAGTCTAGATGGACGGGTGAACACTGAAGCTTTCTTT
CDR3aa: CASSLDGRVNTEAFF

j_gene: TRBJ1-1
d_gene: -
abundance: -
v_gene: TRBV6-5
CDR3nt: TGTGCCAGCGTCTCCAGGAACAAGAACACTGAAGCTTTCTTT
CDR3aa: CASVSRNKNTEAFF

j_gene: TRBJ2-2
d_gene: TRBD2
abundance: -
v_gene: TRBV5-1
CDR3nt: TGCGCCAGCAGCAAACTAGCGGGAACGGTCGGGGAGCTGTTTTTT
CDR3aa: CASSKLAGTVGELFF

j_gene: TRBJ2-3
d_gene: TRBD2
abundance: -
v_gene: TRBV6-5
CDR3nt: TGTGCCAGCAGTTATCACGGGACTAGCGGCACAGATACGCAGTATTTT
CDR3aa: CASSYHGTSGTDTQYF

j_gene: TRBJ1-1
d_gene: -
abundance: -
v_gene: TRBV18
CDR3nt: TGTGCCAGCTCAGAAGCCGGGACGCGGTTTAAAGCTTTCTTT
CDR3aa: CASSEAGTRFKAFF

j_gene: TRBJ2-1
d_gene: -
abundance: -
v_gene: TRBV5-6
CDR3nt: TGTGCCAGCAGCACCCGGGACGGGTATTACAATGAGCAGTTCTTC
CDR3aa: CASSTRDGYYNEQFF

j_gene: TRBJ2-1
d_gene: -
abundance: -
v_gene: TRBV7-9
CDR3nt: TGTGCCAGCAGCTCTCGGACCTACAATGAGCAGTTCTTC
CDR3aa: CASSSRTYNEQFF

j_gene: TRBJ2-2
d_gene: -
abundance: -
v_gene: TRBV5-8
CDR3nt: TGTGCCAGCAGCTTGCGGGTCTCAGGCGCCGGGGAGCTGTTTTTT
CDR3aa: CASSLRVSGAGELFF

j_gene: TRBJ2-3
d_gene: -
abundance: many
v_gene: TRBV10-2
CDR3nt: TGCGCCAGCAGCCTAAACACAGATACGCAGTATTTT
CDR3aa: CASSLNTDTQYF

j_gene: TRBJ1-5
d_gene: -
abundance: -
v_gene: TRBV7-8
CDR3nt: TGTGCCAGCAGCTGGGGGACGGCCAATCAGCCCCAGCATTTT
CDR3aa: CASSWGTANQPQHF

j_gene: TRBJ2-1
d_gene: -
abundance: many
v_gene: TRBV28
CDR3nt: TGTGCCAGCTTGCATCAGGTGGGAGGCTCCTACAATGAGCAGTTCTTC
CDR3aa: CASLHQVGGSYNEQFF

j_gene: TRBJ1-1
d_gene: -
abundance: -
v_gene: TRBV18
CDR3nt: TGTGCCAGCTCACCACGGGCAGGGGAAGGCACTGAAGCTTTCTTT
CDR3aa: CASSPRAGEGTEAFF

j_gene: TRBJ2-1
d_gene: TRBD2
abundance: -
v_gene: TRBV4-3
CDR3nt: TGCGCCAGCAGCATCCTAGCGGGAGGATACAATGAGCAGTTCTTC
CDR3aa: CASSILAGGYNEQFF

j_gene: TRBJ2-1
d_gene: -
abundance: -
v_gene: TRBV7-8
CDR3nt: TGTGCCAGCAGCTTTCGGACATTATTGGGGGAGCAGTTCTTC
CDR3aa: CASSFRTLLGEQFF

j_gene: TRBJ2-1
d_gene: TRBD2
abundance: -
v_gene: TRBV9
CDR3nt: TGTGCCAGCAGCCCCTTAGCGGGAGGGTCCTACAATGAGCAGTTCTTC
CDR3aa: CASSPLAGGSYNEQFF

j_gene: TRBJ2-1
d_gene: -
abundance: -
v_gene: TRBV10-2
CDR3nt: TGCGCCAGCAGTGAGTCGGGCGGAGCGAGCTCCTACAATGAGCAGTTCTTC
CDR3aa: CASSESGGASSYNEQFF

j_gene: TRBJ1-5
d_gene: -
abundance: many
v_gene: TRBV6-9
CDR3nt: TGTGCCAGCAGACCCGGTGGCAGGGACTATCAGCCCCAGCATTTT
CDR3aa: CASRPGGRDYQPQHF

j_gene: TRBJ1-4
d_gene: -
abundance: -
v_gene: TRBV27
CDR3nt: TGTGCCAGCAGTTTCAGGGCCGCCGGGGAAAAACTGTTTTTT
CDR3aa: CASSFRAAGEKLFF

j_gene: TRBJ1-1
d_gene: -
abundance: many
v_gene: TRBV4-3
CDR3nt: TGCGCCAGCAGCCAAGATCCAGGACAGTACACTGAAGCTTTCTTT
CDR3aa: CASSQDPGQYTEAFF

j_gene: TRBJ2-7
d_gene: -
abundance: -
v_gene: TRBV28
CDR3nt: TGTGCCAGCAGTTTCAGGTCGGGGAGCGTCCCCTACGAGCAGTACTTC
CDR3aa: CASSFRSGSVPYEQYF

j_gene: TRBJ1-2
d_gene: TRBD1
abundance: -
v_gene: TRBV11-1
CDR3nt: TGTGCCAGCAGCTTTTCAGGACAGGGTGGTTATGGCTACACCTTC
CDR3aa: CASSFSGQGGYGYTF

j_gene: TRBJ2-5
d_gene: -
abundance: once
v_gene: TRBV5-6
CDR3nt: TGTGCCAGCAGTCCCGGTGGGGACGGTCAAGAGACCCAGTACTTC
CDR3aa: CASSPGGDGQETQYF

j_gene: TRBJ2-7
d_gene: TRBD2
abundance: -
v_gene: TRBV4-3
CDR3nt: TGCGCCAGCAGCCAAGGACTAGCGGAGATATACGAGCAGTACTTC
CDR3aa: CASSQGLAEIYEQYF

j_gene: TRBJ2-7
d_gene: TRBD2
abundance: once
v_gene: TRBV11-3
CDR3nt: TGTGCCAGCAGCTTAACGGGGGGCGAGCAGTACTTC
CDR3aa: CASSLTGGEQYF